The 16 T cell receptor beta chains reported below all come from one sample, sequenced in a study of Graves' ophthalmopathy and Graves' hyperthyroidism. Researchers took RNA transcripts and amplified TCR beta CDR3 regions from them. The library came from an HTBI-primed first-round RT-PCR and a second-round multiplex PCR. Using its own MiXCR run on the multiplex PCR reads, TCRdb lists one record per CDR3 protein. The sample shows about 210,000 distinct CDR3 sequences, roughly 29% of them seen only once. Source material: peripheral blood. These receptors originate from a man aged 45-60 years with Graves' ophthalmopathy.

The chain couples TRBV7-2 to TRBJ2-7; D is perhaps TRBD2 (5 bases). Germline-derived CDR1 and CDR2 are SGHTA and FQGNSA. Trimming left V 0 bases short and J 6 bases short, with 9 bases between. This CDR3 spans 13 amino acids. CDR3 nucleotides: TGTGCCAGCAGCTTAGCGCTAGCTTCCGAGCAGTACTTC. Protein product: CASSLALASEQYF. The full variable domain, with the rest looked up from reference TRBV7-2 and TRBJ2-7, is GAGVSQSPSNKVTEKGKDVELRCDPISGHTALYWYRQSLGQGLEFLIYFQGNSAPDKSGLPSDRFSAERTGGSVSTLTIQRTQQEDSAVYLCASSLALASEQYFGPGTRLTVT.

Many counts were recorded for this clonotype. The J gene is TRBJ1-3, the V gene TRBV27, with a weak D call TRBD1 (5 bases). Germline CDR1 is MNHEY and CDR2 is SMNVEV (reference sequence). The V gene lost 5 bases and the J gene lost 6 bases, with 17 bases spanning the gap. The CDR3 runs to 15 residues. The CDR3 is CASSQGAGGTNTIYF. Here the CDR3 DNA reads TGTGCCAGCAGTCAAGGCGCGGGGGGTACAAACACCATATATTTT.

In its sample, this clonotype was seen many times. The chain combines TRBV19 with TRBJ2-7, with 8 nucleotides matching TRBD1. CDR1 and CDR2 from the germline V gene are LNHDA and SQIVND (reference sequence). The CDR3 sequence is 14 residues long. V was clipped by 4 bases and J by 4 bases; unmatched bases: 6. DNA of the CDR3: TGTGCCAGTAGTACAGCCGGACAGGGTTACGAGCAGTACTTC. The encoded protein is CASSTAGQGYEQYF.

The chain couples TRBV6-2 or TRBV6-3 to TRBJ2-7, with 13 positions matching TRBD2. The CDR3 loop spans 18 amino acids. The V gene's germline CDR1 is MNHEY and CDR2 SVGEGT. The V segment lost 3 bases and the J segment 2 bases; nucleotides outside the gene matches: 10. The CDR3 nucleotides are TGTGCCAGCAGTTATTCGACTAGCGGGAGGTTGAATCCCTACGAGCAGTACTTC. As protein: CASSYSTSGRLNPYEQYF.

This clonotype was counted at least ten times. This chain uses TRBV4-1 with TRBJ1-1, with TRBD1 matching 7 bases. V trimming: 3 bases; J trimming: 11 bases; junction bases outside the gene matches: 9. Germline values: CDR1 MGHRA, CDR2 YSYEKL. CDR3 length: 13 amino acids. The CDR3, as DNA: TGCGCCAGCAGCCAGCAGACAGGGACTGTGGCTTTCTTT. Protein product: CASSQQTGTVAFF.

This clonotype was detected many times. The chain has TRBV12-3 or TRBV12-4 and TRBJ1-1; D might be TRBD1 (5 bases). V lost 5 bases and J lost 4, with 20 bases in between. The CDR3 consists of 16 residues. The CDR3 sequence is CASSRRDGGSSTEAFF. CDR3 DNA sequence: TGTGCCAGCAGTCGAAGGGACGGGGGGAGCAGCACTGAAGCTTTCTTT.

This clonotype was seen many times. The V gene is TRBV5-1, the J gene TRBJ1-1; D remains ambiguous. V shed 0 bases and J shed 6 bases, with 15 bases lying between them. Germline assignment: CDR1 SGHRS and CDR2 YFSETQ. This CDR3 region has 15 residues. CDR3 nucleotide sequence: TGCGCCAGCAGCTTGGCCGTAAAGGGTAGGCCTGAAGCTTTCTTT. This codes for CASSLAVKGRPEAFF.

This clonotype was detected many times. The chain recombines TRBV28 with TRBJ1-5, with 10 bases fitting TRBD1. This CDR3 is 16 amino acids long. The trim removed 4 bases at V and 5 bases at J, leaving 8 bases unmatched. Germline V gene data show CDR1 as MDHEN and CDR2 as SYDVKM. The CDR3 region is CASSSTPGQGYQPQHF. The CDR3 bases are TGTGCCAGCAGTTCAACCCCGGGACAGGGGTATCAGCCCCAGCATTTT.

At least ten counts were recorded for this clonotype. The gene calls are TRBV18 and TRBJ2-5, with 10 bases aligning to TRBD1. J lost 2 bases, V lost 6 bases, and 9 bases had no gene match. The CDR3 spans 16 residues. Germline values: CDR1 KGHSH, CDR2 LQKENI. CDR3 bases: TGTGCCAGCTCTCATGGCACGGGACAGGGGCAAGAGACCCAGTACTTC. It is translated as CASSHGTGQGQETQYF.

This clonotype was recorded at least ten times. V is TRBV12-3 or TRBV12-4 and J is TRBJ2-2; 8 nucleotides line up with TRBD1. This CDR3 has 16 residues. V lost 5 bases and J lost 5; bases outside the gene matches: 10. In DNA form, the CDR3 reads TGTGCCAGCAGTCCAGGACAGGGAAAGGGGACCGGGGAGCTGTTTTTT. Encoded protein: CASSPGQGKGTGELFF.

Here the CDR3 reads CASSDWAGYEQYF. In DNA form, the CDR3 reads TGTGCCAGCAGTGACTGGGCTGGGTACGAGCAGTACTTC. The rearrangement joins TRBV6-2 or TRBV6-3 to TRBJ2-7; D remains unclear. Germline CDR1 reads MNHEY; CDR2 reads SVGEGT. The CDR3 has 13 residues. The V end lost 5 bases, the J end lost 4 bases, and 12 bases lay between the germline ends.

This clonotype was seen once. The chain couples TRBV28 to TRBJ2-4, with 14 bases identical to TRBD2. The CDR3 is 20 residues long. J was trimmed by 1 base and V by 6 bases; bases with no gene match: 14. Germline V lookup: CDR1 MDHEN, CDR2 SYDVKM. The CDR3 spells CASRLGLAGASTNAKNIQYF. The DNA of the CDR3 is TGTGCCAGCAGGCTGGGACTAGCGGGAGCCTCTACTAATGCCAAAAACATTCAGTACTTC. The whole variable domain, filled in from reference TRBV28 and TRBJ2-4, reads DVKVTQSSRYLVKRTGEKVFLECVQDMDHENMFWYRQDPGLGLRLIYFSYDVKMKEKGDIPEGYSVSREKKERFSLILESASTNQTSMYLCASRLGLAGASTNAKNIQYFGAGTRLSVL.

The rearrangement links TRBV11-2 to TRBJ2-4; tentative D call: TRBD2 (5 bases). The CDR3 totals 14 residues. Germline V gene data show CDR1 as SGHAT and CDR2 as FQNNGV. Trimming stripped 2 bases from V and 6 bases from J, with 11 bases between. The CDR3 spells CASSLFPGTNIQYF. The CDR3 coding sequence is TGTGCCAGCAGCTTATTCCCGGGAACAAACATTCAGTACTTC.

This clonotype was seen repeatedly, ten times or more. V usage is TRBV30 and J usage is TRBJ2-5; 9 bases align to TRBD1. Trimming cost V 3 bases and J 4 bases; bases outside gene matches: 6. This CDR3 comprises 14 residues. Germline lookup yields CDR1 GTSNPN and CDR2 SVGIG (reference sequence). The CDR3 is CAWRQQGAGETQYF. The CDR3 DNA sequence: TGTGCCTGGAGGCAACAGGGGGCGGGAGAGACCCAGTACTTC.

Many counts were recorded for this clonotype. The chain couples TRBV27 to TRBJ1-5, with D possibly TRBD1 on 5 matching bases. CDR1 is MNHEY, CDR2 SMNVEV, per germline (reference sequence). Trimming shortened V by 3 bases and J by 6 bases, and 9 bases separated the two germline ends. CDR3 size: 13 residues. The CDR3 reads CASSFRGLQPQHF. The DNA of the CDR3 is TGTGCCAGCAGTTTCCGGGGCCTTCAGCCCCAGCATTTT.

The J gene is TRBJ2-2, the V gene TRBV19; tentatively, D is TRBD2 (6 bases). CDR1 and CDR2 (germline): LNHDA, SQIVND (reference sequence). Trimming took off 2 bases at V and 1 base at J, with 8 bases between the two ends. The CDR3 runs to 15 residues. The CDR3 coding sequence is TGTGCCAGTAGTATAACAGCGGGGAACACCGGGGAGCTGTTTTTT. Translating gives CASSITAGNTGELFF.